This T cell receptor beta chain was observed in a study of blood T cell repertoires in COVID-19. Study-wide context: Spain, Italy and the United States supplied samples that represented acute and convalescent COVID-19. Sample material is recorded as cDNA or gDNA derived from T cells, B-cell-depleted T cells, or PBMCs.

Produced via immunoSEQ multiplex PCR; TCRdb's table is partial and in-frame only. The table has 250,000 to 300,000 clones, around 91% seen once; the top ten hold around 2.3%. The TCR originated in a woman aged 60 to 75 with COVID-19, enrolled during active disease. The sequenced sample consisted of peripheral blood.

CDR3 protein: CASSQALDSQTYGYTF. In DNA, the CDR3 is TGCGCCAGCAGCCAAGCCCTGGACAGCCAAACTTATGGCTACACCTTC. The chain links TRBV4-3 to TRBJ1-2, with D possibly being TRBD1 (6 bases). The CDR3 covers 16 residues. Germline V gene data show CDR1 as LGHNA and CDR2 as YSLEER. Trimming cost V 1 base and J 5 bases, with 17 bases left between them.